The sequence of this TCR beta chain was determined in a study of T cell repertoires in cytomegalovirus infection. Whole-study context: CMV infection plus the matching HLA type was flagged by public TCR beta signatures.

The length of the CDR3 is 13 residues. With 3 bases removed from V and 4 bases from J, the gap between germline ends came to 9 bases. Whole-study results and caveats: What dominated the ex vivo response were HLA-C-restricted CMV-specific TCR beta clonotypes. The cumulative frequency of public TCR beta families distinguished individuals who carried CMV together with the relevant HLA.

This clonotype showed up many times. Its antigen is unknown. TCRdb re-called the reads with MiXCR, one entry per CDR3 protein. The sample gives about 130,000 distinct CDR3 sequences, 7% to 10% of which show up once; about 9.5% is in the top ten. This chain connects TRBV12-3 or TRBV12-4 to TRBJ1-1; D is unresolved. This receptor was identified in a human donor in good health (CMV status not recorded). Some clones in this sample may be carry-over from other donors' samples. Sequenced: PBMCs. The DNA of the CDR3 is TGTGCCAGCAGTTTCGCGTGGAGCACTGAAGCTTTCTTT. Its protein is CASSFAWSTEAFF.